The rows below give T cell receptor beta chains drawn from one sample of a study of blood T cell repertoires in COVID-19. Only in-frame clones appear in the TCRdb table, and some are missing; sequencing was by immunoSEQ multiplex PCR. The data contain 200,000 to 250,000 clones, 80% to 90% of them singletons. The sequencing input was peripheral blood. Receptors originate from a woman aged 65 to 85 with acute or convalescent COVID-19. Each CDR3 is given with its conserved first and last residue. Each record gives: CDR3 protein, CDR3 DNA, J gene, V gene, clone size, D gene. A D gene is named only where the DNA matches it firmly. Size is stated for part of the rows, as once, few or many counts, or as a class when the clone is expanded.

CDR3 protein: CASSVGASGANVLTF; CDR3 DNA: TGTGCCAGCAGCGTGGGGGCATCCGGGGCCAACGTCCTGACTTTC; J gene: TRBJ2-6; V gene: TRBV9; clone size: NA; D gene: NA
CDR3 protein: CSVEKTTGSYNEQFF; CDR3 DNA: TGCAGCGTAGAGAAGACAACAGGCTCCTACAATGAGCAGTTCTTC; J gene: TRBJ2-1; V gene: TRBV29-1; clone size: NA; D gene: NA
CDR3 protein: CASSLGQTNEKLFF; CDR3 DNA: TGCGCCAGCAGCTTGGGACAGACGAATGAAAAACTGTTTTTT; J gene: TRBJ1-4; V gene: TRBV5-1; clone size: NA; D gene: NA
CDR3 protein: CASSYLWTGESYGYTF; CDR3 DNA: TGTGCCAGCAGTTACCTATGGACAGGGGAGAGCTATGGCTACACCTTC; J gene: TRBJ1-2; V gene: TRBV6-6; clone size: once; D gene: TRBD1
CDR3 protein: CASKPARRGEQYF; CDR3 DNA: TGTGCCAGCAAACCAGCCCGGCGGGGCGAGCAGTACTTC; J gene: TRBJ2-7; V gene: TRBV6-6; clone size: NA; D gene: NA
CDR3 protein: CASSLTGQGTYSNQPQHF; CDR3 DNA: TGTGCCAGCAGCTTGACAGGACAGGGGACTTATAGCAATCAGCCCCAGCATTTT; J gene: TRBJ1-5; V gene: TRBV5-4; clone size: NA; D gene: TRBD1
CDR3 protein: CAITPRDRVDEQFF; CDR3 DNA: TGTGCCATCACTCCCCGGGACAGGGTCGATGAGCAGTTCTTC; J gene: TRBJ2-1; V gene: TRBV10-3; clone size: NA; D gene: TRBD1
CDR3 protein: CASSLVRAEAFF; CDR3 DNA: TGTGCCAGCAGTTTGGTCAGGGCTGAAGCTTTCTTT; J gene: TRBJ1-1; V gene: TRBV12-3/TRBV12-4; clone size: NA; D gene: NA
CDR3 protein: CASSSYGGANGYTF; CDR3 DNA: TGTGCCAGCAGTTCATATGGGGGGGCCAATGGCTACACCTTC; J gene: TRBJ1-2; V gene: TRBV28; clone size: NA; D gene: NA
CDR3 protein: CASSNDGIGLLGANVLTF; CDR3 DNA: TGTGCCAGTAGTAACGACGGGATCGGGCTGTTGGGGGCCAACGTCCTGACTTTC; J gene: TRBJ2-6; V gene: TRBV19; clone size: NA; D gene: NA
CDR3 protein: CSVAGQGAFNEKLFF; CDR3 DNA: TGCAGCGTTGCGGGACAGGGGGCGTTTAATGAAAAACTGTTTTTT; J gene: TRBJ1-4; V gene: TRBV29-1; clone size: NA; D gene: TRBD1
CDR3 protein: CASSGDIRYEQYF; CDR3 DNA: TGCGCCAGCAGTGGGGACATTCGCTACGAGCAGTACTTC; J gene: TRBJ2-7; V gene: TRBV10-1; clone size: NA; D gene: NA
CDR3 protein: CASSPPGTGLYEQYF; CDR3 DNA: TGCGCCAGCAGCCCCCCGGGGACAGGTCTCTACGAGCAGTACTTC; J gene: TRBJ2-7; V gene: TRBV5-1; clone size: once; D gene: TRBD1
CDR3 protein: CSASFSGGYNEQFF; CDR3 DNA: TGCAGTGCTAGTTTCTCAGGGGGTTACAATGAGCAGTTCTTC; J gene: TRBJ2-1; V gene: TRBV20-1; clone size: NA; D gene: TRBD1
CDR3 protein: CASSQDRTGGWGYGYTF; CDR3 DNA: TGTGCCAGCAGCCAAGACCGTACAGGGGGCTGGGGCTATGGCTACACCTTC; J gene: TRBJ1-2; V gene: TRBV4-2; clone size: NA; D gene: TRBD1
CDR3 protein: CASSQAPGGAGELFF; CDR3 DNA: TGTGCCAGCAGCCAAGCTCCGGGGGGAGCCGGGGAGCTGTTTTTT; J gene: TRBJ2-2; V gene: TRBV3-1/TRBV3-2; clone size: NA; D gene: TRBD2
CDR3 protein: CASSRRGQGNEKLFF; CDR3 DNA: TGTGCCAGCAGCAGAAGGGGACAGGGTAATGAAAAACTGTTTTTT; J gene: TRBJ1-4; V gene: TRBV7-6; clone size: NA; D gene: TRBD1
CDR3 protein: CASSEAGQTLSTDTQYF; CDR3 DNA: TGTGCCAGCAGTGAAGCGGGACAGACTCTTAGCACAGATACGCAGTATTTT; J gene: TRBJ2-3; V gene: TRBV6-1; clone size: few; D gene: TRBD1
CDR3 protein: CASSEISTNEQFF; CDR3 DNA: TGTGCCAGCAGCGAGATATCCACGAATGAGCAGTTCTTC; J gene: TRBJ2-1; V gene: TRBV11-3; clone size: NA; D gene: NA
CDR3 protein: CASSLGGQGQEKLFF; CDR3 DNA: TGCGCCAGCAGCTTGGGGGGACAGGGGCAGGAAAAACTGTTTTTT; J gene: TRBJ1-4; V gene: TRBV5-1; clone size: NA; D gene: TRBD1